Each of the 10 T cell receptor beta chains below was sequenced from the same sample in a study of cytomegalovirus exposure and HLA in healthy donors. With 60 Vbeta and 13 Jbeta primers, the PCR was carried out. Generated by immunoSEQ multiplex PCR, the TCRdb table keeps only in-frame clones and is missing some. The table records around 300,000 clones, roughly 81% of them present only once. Source material: PBMCs. The origin of the receptors is a woman between 40 and 55 years old in good health and CMV-seropositive.

CDR3 amino acids: CASSLEGGGTINYGYTF. In DNA form, the CDR3 reads TGTGCCAGCAGCCTAGAGGGGGGAGGGACGATCAACTATGGCTACACCTTC. The rearrangement links TRBV28 to TRBJ1-2; D is perhaps TRBD1 (6 bases). Per the germline V gene, CDR1 is MDHEN and CDR2 is SYDVKM. The CDR3 covers 17 residues. V dropped 6 bases and J dropped 2 bases, with 22 bases sitting between them.

This clone occurred once. V and J are TRBV19 and TRBJ2-6; 11 positions match TRBD1. The CDR3 loop spans 17 amino acids. CDR1 and CDR2 (germline): LNHDA, SQIVND (reference sequence). Trimming cost V 5 bases and J 4 bases; bases outside gene matches: 7. CDR3 region: CASSLRTGGGGANVLTF. CDR3 bases: TGTGCCAGTAGTCTAAGGACAGGGGGCGGGGGGGCCAACGTCCTGACTTTC.

The chain has TRBV5-6 and TRBJ2-3; D not certain. CDR3 size: 14 residues. V was pared by 0 bases and J by 0 bases, with 5 bases between. Germline CDR1 reads SGHDT; CDR2 reads YYEEEE. DNA for the CDR3: TGTGCCAGCAGCTTGGACAGTAGCACAGATACGCAGTATTTT. It codes for CASSLDSSTDTQYF.

The chain recombines TRBV10-3 with TRBJ2-5; the D is unclear. The DNA end is more similar to TRBJ2-7, so the J call may be wrong. The CDR3 covers 12 residues. Germline V gene lookup returns CDR1 ENHRY and CDR2 SYGVKD. The CDR3 DNA is TGTGCCATCAGTGAGTCACAGTACGAGCAGTACTTC. Protein: CAISESQYEQYF.

This clone has a handful of counts. The chain recombines TRBV12-5 with TRBJ1-5; no definite D call. Trimming cost V 1 base and J 7 bases, with 5 bases left between them. This CDR3 has 12 amino acids. Germline CDR1 reads LGHNT; CDR2 reads FRNRAP. CDR3 amino acids: CASGLAGQPQHF. CDR3 in DNA: TGTGCTAGTGGTTTGGCGGGACAGCCCCAGCATTTT. Filled out from reference TRBV12-5 and TRBJ1-5, the complete variable domain reads DARVTQTPRHKVTEMGQEVTMRCQPILGHNTVFWYRQTMMQGLELLAYFRNRAPLDDSGMPKDRFSAEMPDATLATLKIQPSEPRDSAVYFCASGLAGQPQHFGDGTRLSIL.

The chain couples TRBV9 to TRBJ1-6; D might be TRBD1 (5 bases). V dropped 0 bases and J dropped 6 bases, with 19 bases sitting between them. Germline V gene lookup returns CDR1 SGDLS and CDR2 YYNGEE. The length of the CDR3 is 18 residues. The CDR3 loop is CASSVDSGTGEGNSPLHF. CDR3 in DNA: TGTGCCAGCAGCGTAGATTCGGGGACGGGGGAGGGTAATTCACCCCTCCACTTT.

This clone was recorded only once. This chain joins TRBV5-1 and TRBJ1-1; a weak D match, TRBD1 (5 bases). Germline CDR1 and CDR2: SGHRS and YFSETQ. This CDR3 spans 14 amino acids. V lost 5 bases and J lost 3, with 14 bases in between. In DNA, the CDR3 is TGCGCCAGCAGTCTGACCGGGGGTTACACTGAAGCTTTCTTT. This codes for CASSLTGGYTEAFF.

The CDR3 nucleotides read TGTGCCAGCAGTTTGGCGGGGTTCGGCAATCAGCCCCAGCATTTT. Its translation is CASSLAGFGNQPQHF. The rearrangement uses TRBV27 and TRBJ1-5; D is uncertain. The CDR3 is 15 residues long. Trimming removed 3 bases at V and 2 bases at J, with 11 bases between. Per germline, CDR1 MNHEY and CDR2 SMNVEV (reference sequence).

The gene calls are TRBV7-3 and TRBJ2-3; D gene ambiguous. V shed 1 base and J shed 0 bases, with 5 bases lying between them. The CDR3 covers 14 residues. CDR1 is SGHTA, CDR2 FQGTGA, per germline. CDR3 residues: CASSLMSSTDTQYF. CDR3 DNA sequence: TGTGCCAGCAGCTTAATGTCTAGCACAGATACGCAGTATTTT.

The genes are TRBV18 and TRBJ2-7, with D tentatively TRBD2 (5 bases). V was shortened by 2 bases and J by 3 bases, with 11 bases between the two germline ends. Germline V gene lookup returns CDR1 KGHSH and CDR2 LQKENI. This CDR3 comprises 14 residues. CDR3 region: CASSPTGVFYEQYF. The DNA of the CDR3 is TGTGCCAGCTCACCAACCGGGGTTTTCTACGAGCAGTACTTC.